This TCR beta chain was observed in a study of blood T cell repertoires in COVID-19. Overall study: In each case, the material was cDNA or gDNA derived from T cells, B-cell-depleted T cells, or PBMCs.

The CDR3 runs to 12 residues. Trimming took 8 bases from V and 4 from J, leaving 9 bases between them. Here immunoSEQ multiplex PCR was the method, and the copy in TCRdb shows in-frame clones only, minus some. Of 20,000 to 30,000 clones listed, over 75% were seen once; the top ten hold 2% to 2.5%. Material for sequencing was peripheral blood. The clonotype was recovered from a woman in her 70s with COVID-19, enrolled during active disease. The chain has TRBV12-3 or TRBV12-4 and TRBJ1-3; D remains ambiguous. The CDR3 spells CASRYGGNTIYF. CDR3 coding DNA: TGTGCCAGCCGATACGGGGGAAACACCATATATTTT.